This TCR beta chain comes out of a study of cytomegalovirus exposure and HLA in healthy donors. Whole-study results and caveats: Sequencing likely produced, as an artifact, a cluster of highly shared sequence variants.

The junction had 13 bases not matched to a gene; V was cut back by 5 bases and J by 7 bases. The germline V gene encodes CDR1 SEHNR and CDR2 FQNEAQ (reference sequence). This CDR3 spans 16 amino acids. 13 Jbeta primers and 60 Vbeta primers were used for the PCR. The table came from immunoSEQ multiplex PCR; TCRdb's copy has only in-frame clones and leaves some out. The data hold about 130,000 clones, with around three quarters observed a single time. This clone came up once. Its specificity is not known. The clonotype originates from a woman in her fifties or sixties in good health and CMV-seropositive. The material sequenced was PBMCs. This chain uses TRBV7-9 with TRBJ1-4; 7 nucleotides align to TRBD1. CDR3 sequence: CASSPRSGPGGEKLFF. CDR3 sequence (DNA): TGTGCCAGCAGCCCCCGGAGCGGGCCAGGGGGTGAAAAACTGTTTTTT.